These T cell receptor beta chains were read from a single sample in a study of blood T cell repertoires in COVID-19. Measured with immunoSEQ multiplex PCR; TCRdb has only the in-frame clones, and not every one. Of a few hundred thousand clones in the sample, roughly 85% were seen once. The source material was peripheral blood. The receptors were gathered from a woman under 30 with acute or convalescent COVID-19. CDR3s include the opening cysteine and the closing phenylalanine or tryptophan. Each record gives: V gene, clone size, D gene, J gene, CDR3 DNA, CDR3 protein. The D gene is left open where the match is weak. Expanded clones get a size class; other rows say once, few or many, or leave the size out.

V gene: TRBV24-1; clone size: once; D gene: TRBD1; J gene: TRBJ2-3; CDR3 DNA: TGTGCCACCAGTGATCAGGGGGCGACCAACACAGATACGCAGTATTTT; CDR3 protein: CATSDQGATNTDTQYF
V gene: TRBV12-3/TRBV12-4; clone size: .; D gene: .; J gene: TRBJ1-1; CDR3 DNA: TGTGCCAGCAGTTTAGGGTCTAGTGTTGAAGCTTTCTTT; CDR3 protein: CASSLGSSVEAFF
V gene: TRBV19; clone size: .; D gene: TRBD1; J gene: TRBJ2-1; CDR3 DNA: TGTGCCAGTAGACGGGACAGGGCGGCCAATGAGCAGTTCTTC; CDR3 protein: CASRRDRAANEQFF
V gene: TRBV7-2; clone size: .; D gene: TRBD2; J gene: TRBJ2-5; CDR3 DNA: TGTGCCAGCAGCTTAGTCGCAGGGAGGGAAGAGACCCAGTACTTC; CDR3 protein: CASSLVAGREETQYF
V gene: TRBV6-6; clone size: .; D gene: .; J gene: TRBJ1-5; CDR3 DNA: TGTGCCAGCAGTTCTAGGACTGCCAATCAGCCCCAGCATTTT; CDR3 protein: CASSSRTANQPQHF
V gene: TRBV13; clone size: .; D gene: .; J gene: TRBJ2-4; CDR3 DNA: TGTGCCAGCAGCATCAGGGGCGGGTTAGCCAAAAACATTCAGTACTTC; CDR3 protein: CASSIRGGLAKNIQYF
V gene: TRBV5-8; clone size: once; D gene: .; J gene: TRBJ2-3; CDR3 DNA: TGTGCCAGCAGCCTGACAGTCCCTGTCCCAGATACGCAGTATTTT; CDR3 protein: CASSLTVPVPDTQYF
V gene: TRBV5-1; clone size: .; D gene: .; J gene: TRBJ2-2; CDR3 DNA: TGCGCCAGCAGCCTGGGGGCAGGCCACACCGGGGAGCTGTTTTTT; CDR3 protein: CASSLGAGHTGELFF
V gene: TRBV5-1; clone size: few; D gene: .; J gene: TRBJ2-3; CDR3 DNA: TGCGCCAGCAGCTCTAGCACAGATACGCAGTATTTT; CDR3 protein: CASSSSTDTQYF
V gene: TRBV7-8; clone size: .; D gene: .; J gene: TRBJ2-3; CDR3 DNA: TGTGCCAGCAGCCCAGGGTCGGGCCAGGGGACCGTATCAGATACGCAGTATTTT; CDR3 protein: CASSPGSGQGTVSDTQYF
V gene: TRBV5-8; clone size: .; D gene: .; J gene: TRBJ2-5; CDR3 DNA: TGTGCCAGCAGCCCGGGACTGGGAAATGGAGAGACCCAGTACTTC; CDR3 protein: CASSPGLGNGETQYF
V gene: TRBV2; clone size: few; D gene: .; J gene: TRBJ1-2; CDR3 DNA: TGTGCCACCCACGTCGGTCTTAACTATGGCTACACCTTC; CDR3 protein: CATHVGLNYGYTF
V gene: TRBV5-6; clone size: .; D gene: TRBD2; J gene: TRBJ2-7; CDR3 DNA: TGTGCCAGCAGCTCCTTAGCGGGGCGATTTTACGAGCAGTACTTC; CDR3 protein: CASSSLAGRFYEQYF
V gene: TRBV5-4; clone size: .; D gene: .; J gene: TRBJ2-1; CDR3 DNA: TGTGCCAGCAGCTTGGGTCTGGAGCAGTTCTTC; CDR3 protein: CASSLGLEQFF
V gene: TRBV7-9; clone size: .; D gene: .; J gene: TRBJ2-1; CDR3 DNA: TGTGCCAGCAGCTTAGCGGTAGGAGGGAAAGGGTCCTACAATGAGCAGTTCTTC; CDR3 protein: CASSLAVGGKGSYNEQFF
V gene: TRBV6-5; clone size: .; D gene: .; J gene: TRBJ1-2; CDR3 DNA: TGTGCCAGCAGTTACACCGGGACATTATTTGACAATGGCTACACCTTC; CDR3 protein: CASSYTGTLFDNGYTF
V gene: TRBV3-1/TRBV3-2; clone size: .; D gene: .; J gene: TRBJ1-3; CDR3 DNA: TGTGCCAGCAGCCCCAACGGGTTAGGAAACACCATATATTTT; CDR3 protein: CASSPNGLGNTIYF
V gene: TRBV19; clone size: .; D gene: .; J gene: TRBJ1-1; CDR3 DNA: TGTGCCAGCAAGGACAGGAACACTGAAGCTTTCTTT; CDR3 protein: CASKDRNTEAFF
V gene: TRBV6-6; clone size: .; D gene: TRBD1; J gene: TRBJ1-1; CDR3 DNA: TGTGCCAGCAGTCGCTCACCCGGGACAGGGGGCGCGGTGGACACTGAAGCTTTCTTT; CDR3 protein: CASSRSPGTGGAVDTEAFF
V gene: TRBV5-6; clone size: .; D gene: .; J gene: TRBJ1-5; CDR3 DNA: TGTGCCAGCAGCTCGGTAGGTCAACGGGGGGGCAATCAGCCCCAGCATTTT; CDR3 protein: CASSSVGQRGGNQPQHF
V gene: TRBV12-5; clone size: once; D gene: .; J gene: TRBJ1-5; CDR3 DNA: TGTGCTAGTGGTTTGGTAAGAGAGGGAGTATCGAAGCCCCAGCATTTT; CDR3 protein: CASGLVREGVSKPQHF
V gene: TRBV9; clone size: .; D gene: .; J gene: TRBJ2-3; CDR3 DNA: TGTGCCAGCAGCGTCGCAACTAGTTCAGATACGCAGTATTTT; CDR3 protein: CASSVATSSDTQYF
V gene: TRBV6-5; clone size: once; D gene: .; J gene: TRBJ2-2; CDR3 DNA: TGTGCCAGCAAGAAGGGAGGAACGAACACCGGGGAGCTGTTTTTT; CDR3 protein: CASKKGGTNTGELFF
V gene: TRBV12-3/TRBV12-4; clone size: .; D gene: .; J gene: TRBJ2-7; CDR3 DNA: TGTGCCAGCAGGTCTGGACTCTACGAGCAGTACTTC; CDR3 protein: CASRSGLYEQYF
V gene: TRBV30; clone size: .; D gene: .; J gene: TRBJ1-3; CDR3 DNA: TGTGCCTGGAGTGTACCGGGGTCTGGAAACACCATATATTTT; CDR3 protein: CAWSVPGSGNTIYF
V gene: TRBV4-2; clone size: .; D gene: TRBD1; J gene: TRBJ1-5; CDR3 DNA: TGTGCCAGCAGCCAACCGGGGACAGGAGGGGGTCAGCCCCAGCATTTT; CDR3 protein: CASSQPGTGGGQPQHF
V gene: TRBV5-1; clone size: .; D gene: TRBD1; J gene: TRBJ2-3; CDR3 DNA: TGCGCCAGCAGCCCCGGGCCGGGACAGGGGCCCCCAAGTAAAGCAGATACGCAGTATTTT; CDR3 protein: CASSPGPGQGPPSKADTQYF
V gene: TRBV5-6; clone size: .; D gene: TRBD2; J gene: TRBJ2-1; CDR3 DNA: TGTGCCAGCAGCTTCCTAGCGGGTGAGCAGTTCTTC; CDR3 protein: CASSFLAGEQFF
V gene: TRBV7-2; clone size: .; D gene: .; J gene: TRBJ1-5; CDR3 DNA: TGTGCCCCAGAAAAAGGGGGGGAGGGCAATCAGCCCCAGCATTTT; CDR3 protein: CAPEKGGEGNQPQHF
V gene: TRBV30; clone size: .; D gene: TRBD2; J gene: TRBJ2-7; CDR3 DNA: TGTGCCTCTAGCGGGAGGAACGGCGACGAGCAGTACTTC; CDR3 protein: CASSGRNGDEQYF
V gene: TRBV15; clone size: .; D gene: TRBD1; J gene: TRBJ1-4; CDR3 DNA: TGTGCCACCAGCAGCAGGGGGTACTGGGAAAAACTGTTTTTT; CDR3 protein: CATSSRGYWEKLFF
V gene: TRBV25-1; clone size: once; D gene: .; J gene: TRBJ2-7; CDR3 DNA: TGTGCCAGCAGTGATCTTCTGTCCTACGAGCAGTACTTC; CDR3 protein: CASSDLLSYEQYF
V gene: TRBV9; clone size: .; D gene: TRBD1; J gene: TRBJ2-1; CDR3 DNA: TGTGCCAGCAGCGGGGCCGGGACAGGGTACAATGAGCAGTTCTTC; CDR3 protein: CASSGAGTGYNEQFF
V gene: TRBV30; clone size: few; D gene: TRBD2; J gene: TRBJ2-5; CDR3 DNA: TGTGCCTGGAGTGTTCGGGAGGCCCTGGCCCAGTACTTC; CDR3 protein: CAWSVREALAQYF
V gene: TRBV7-2; clone size: .; D gene: .; J gene: TRBJ2-1; CDR3 DNA: TGTGCCAGCAGCTTAGATGGGGGGGAGCAGTTCTTC; CDR3 protein: CASSLDGGEQFF
V gene: TRBV9; clone size: .; D gene: TRBD2; J gene: TRBJ2-3; CDR3 DNA: TGTGCCAGCAGCGTAGAAGGACTAGCGGGAGCGGGAGATACGCAGTATTTT; CDR3 protein: CASSVEGLAGAGDTQYF
V gene: TRBV27; clone size: .; D gene: .; J gene: TRBJ2-1; CDR3 DNA: TGTGCCAGCAGCGTACGGTTCCTCCATGAGCAGTTCTTC; CDR3 protein: CASSVRFLHEQFF
V gene: TRBV6-5; clone size: .; D gene: .; J gene: TRBJ1-6; CDR3 DNA: TGTGCCAGCAGTTACACAGGTCACTATAATTCACCCCTCCACTTT; CDR3 protein: CASSYTGHYNSPLHF
V gene: TRBV24-1; clone size: .; D gene: .; J gene: TRBJ1-4; CDR3 DNA: TGTGCCACCAGTGATTCCAGGATGGCTAATGAAAAACTGTTTTTT; CDR3 protein: CATSDSRMANEKLFF
V gene: TRBV27; clone size: .; D gene: TRBD1; J gene: TRBJ2-7; CDR3 DNA: TGTGCCAGCAGGAATCCGGGACAGGGGTCCCACGAGCAGTACTTC; CDR3 protein: CASRNPGQGSHEQYF
V gene: TRBV7-8; clone size: .; D gene: TRBD1; J gene: TRBJ2-7; CDR3 DNA: TGTGCCAGCAGCTTAGCGGCAGGGGGATCCTACGAGCAGTACTTC; CDR3 protein: CASSLAAGGSYEQYF
V gene: TRBV7-7; clone size: few; D gene: TRBD2; J gene: TRBJ2-2; CDR3 DNA: TGTGCTAGCAGCTTATGGGCTAGCGGGAGTGACGGGGAGCTGTTTTTT; CDR3 protein: CASSLWASGSDGELFF
V gene: TRBV5-1; clone size: .; D gene: TRBD1; J gene: TRBJ1-2; CDR3 DNA: TGCGCCAGCAGCGGTGACAGGGGCCCCTATGGCTACACCTTC; CDR3 protein: CASSGDRGPYGYTF
V gene: TRBV7-9; clone size: .; D gene: .; J gene: TRBJ1-2; CDR3 DNA: TGTGCCAGCAGCTTAGAACAGGGATATGGCTACACCTTC; CDR3 protein: CASSLEQGYGYTF
V gene: TRBV5-4; clone size: .; D gene: TRBD2; J gene: TRBJ2-1; CDR3 DNA: TGTGCCAGCAAAACGGGACTAGCGGGAGCACGTTACGTTAGTGAGCAGTTCTTC; CDR3 protein: CASKTGLAGARYVSEQFF
V gene: TRBV28; clone size: .; D gene: TRBD2; J gene: TRBJ2-7; CDR3 DNA: TGTGCCAGCAGCCCAACTAGCGCCCACGAGCAGTACTTC; CDR3 protein: CASSPTSAHEQYF
V gene: TRBV7-9; clone size: .; D gene: TRBD2; J gene: TRBJ2-7; CDR3 DNA: TGTGCCAGCAGCCGGACTAGCGGAAGTACCTACGAGCAGTACTTC; CDR3 protein: CASSRTSGSTYEQYF
V gene: TRBV9; clone size: .; D gene: .; J gene: TRBJ2-1; CDR3 DNA: TGTGCCAGCAGCGTAGACGGGTGGACCTACAATGAGCAGTTCTTC; CDR3 protein: CASSVDGWTYNEQFF
V gene: TRBV6-5; clone size: .; D gene: .; J gene: TRBJ1-4; CDR3 DNA: TGTGCCAGTGGTGATTACAGGGAAAATGAAAAACTGTTTTTT; CDR3 protein: CASGDYRENEKLFF
V gene: TRBV19; clone size: .; D gene: TRBD1; J gene: TRBJ1-2; CDR3 DNA: TGTGCCAGTAGGACGACAGGGGGCAGCTATGGCTACACCTTC; CDR3 protein: CASRTTGGSYGYTF
V gene: TRBV5-1; clone size: .; D gene: TRBD2; J gene: TRBJ2-1; CDR3 DNA: TGCGCCAGCCACACTAGCGGGAGTGGGGGCTCCTACAATGAGCAGTTCTTC; CDR3 protein: CASHTSGSGGSYNEQFF
V gene: TRBV3-1/TRBV3-2; clone size: .; D gene: .; J gene: TRBJ2-7; CDR3 DNA: TGTGCCAGCAGCCAAATCCTTTCGTTCGGCAGGGAATCCTACGAGCAGTACTTC; CDR3 protein: CASSQILSFGRESYEQYF
V gene: TRBV5-6; clone size: .; D gene: TRBD2; J gene: TRBJ2-7; CDR3 DNA: TGTGCCAGCAGCTTGTTGGGGACTAGCTCCTACGAGCAGTACTTC; CDR3 protein: CASSLLGTSSYEQYF